The TCR beta chain described here comes from a study of T-cell reconstitution after alpha-beta-depleted transplantation in children. General observations from the study: The authors attributed T-cell counts and diversity one year after transplant mostly to newly produced T cells. Some patients showed high day-60 TCRbeta diversity, which derived from surviving recipient T cells and thymic progenitors.

Preparation of the TCRbeta library used unique molecular identifiers. Via MiXCR, TCRdb re-called the PCR reads, giving one row per CDR3 protein. Of around 270,000 distinct CDR3 sequences detected, 9.5% to 13% appear once; the ten largest clones hold approximately 7.6%. Germline CDR1 KGHDR, CDR2 SFDVKD. V lost 0 bases and J lost 4; bases outside the gene matches: 2. The CDR3 is 16 residues long. This clonotype was counted at least ten times. Its antigen is still unknown. The clonotype comes from a boy in the first two years of life with acute myeloid leukemia, due to receive a stem cell transplant. Sequencing was performed on PBMCs, taken before TCRalphabeta/CD19-depleted stem cell transplant. The chain has TRBV24-1 and TRBJ2-2; 9 bases map to TRBD1. CDR3 in DNA: TGTGCCACCAGTGATTTGAAGACAGGGGGCACCGGGGAGCTGTTTTTT. Its translation is CATSDLKTGGTGELFF.